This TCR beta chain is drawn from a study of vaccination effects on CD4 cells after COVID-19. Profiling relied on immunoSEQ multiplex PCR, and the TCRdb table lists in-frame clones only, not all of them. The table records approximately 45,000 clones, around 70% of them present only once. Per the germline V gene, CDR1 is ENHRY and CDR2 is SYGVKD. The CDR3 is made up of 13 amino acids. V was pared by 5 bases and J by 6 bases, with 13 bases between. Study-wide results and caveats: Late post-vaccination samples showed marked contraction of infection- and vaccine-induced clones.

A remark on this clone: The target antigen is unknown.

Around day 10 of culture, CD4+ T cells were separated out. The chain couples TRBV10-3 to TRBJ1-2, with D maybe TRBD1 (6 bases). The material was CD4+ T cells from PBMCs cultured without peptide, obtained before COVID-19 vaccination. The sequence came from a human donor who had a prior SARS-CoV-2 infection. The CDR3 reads CAISTGTPNGYTF. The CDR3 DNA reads TGTGCCATCAGTACCGGGACACCTAATGGCTACACCTTC.